This T cell receptor (beta chain) was captured in a study of blood T cells in healthy people across ages. Sample-barcoded 5' priming and a J-beta primer mix drove a second PCR of 7 to 11 cycles. TCRdb ran MiXCR on the 5' RACE reads and lists one entry per CDR3 protein. In the table there are 1.5 million to 1.9 million distinct CDR3 sequences, approximately 42% of which are singletons. Study conclusions and caveats: It was the long-lived donors that had more naive CD4+ cells and higher diversity than aged donors. CMV status of donors was unknown, possibly confounding expanded clonotype changes.

This clonotype was counted between two and nine times. The antigen is not known. Healthy Caucasians from Russia aged about 6 to 100 served as donors. The CDR3 is 20 amino acids. Trimming shortened V by 0 bases and J by 0 bases, and 18 bases separated the two germline ends. Germline assignment: CDR1 MGHRA and CDR2 YSYEKL. Sequenced material: blood. This chain links TRBV4-1 with TRBJ2-6, with a possible D match to TRBD2 (5 bases). The sequence was collected from a woman aged 18-29 years in good health. Here the CDR3 reads CASSQDRRAKTLSGANVLTF. The CDR3 DNA is TGCGCCAGCAGCCAAGATAGGCGGGCCAAAACCCTCTCTGGGGCCAACGTCCTGACTTTC.